This T cell receptor (beta chain) appears in the sequencing data of a study of cytomegalovirus exposure and HLA in healthy donors. On the study more broadly: Early released data comprised about 84 million unique TCRs from HLA-typed donors.

The primer mix had 60 Vbeta and 13 Jbeta primers. TCRdb keeps only in-frame clones here, not all; method: immunoSEQ multiplex PCR. Of over 85,000 clones in the sample, approximately 82% were seen once. With 5 bases removed from V and 4 bases from J, the gap between germline ends came to 15 bases. The CDR3 runs to 14 residues. Germline V CDR1 and CDR2: SGHRS, YFSETQ. The V and J genes are TRBV5-1 and TRBJ1-1; possible D gene TRBD1, 5 bases. The TCR was taken from a man aged 25 to 40 in good health and CMV-seropositive. The sample was PBMCs. The CDR3, as DNA: TGCGCCAGCAGATCGGGGGGAAGTGTCACTGAAGCTTTCTTT. Protein: CASRSGGSVTEAFF.